These 13 T cell receptor beta chains were all obtained from the same sample, sequenced in a study of blood T cell repertoires in COVID-19. TCRdb's table, derived via immunoSEQ multiplex PCR, lists solely in-frame clones and lacks some. Among 300,000 to 350,000 clones listed, around 87% were seen once. Source material: PBMCs or T cells enriched from blood (not recorded which). The receptors come from a young woman with acute COVID-19.

This chain joins TRBV11-2 and TRBJ1-2, with D uncertain. Germline CDR1 SGHAT, CDR2 FQNNGV. V was clipped by 6 bases and J by 6 bases, with 14 bases between them. The CDR3 is 13 amino acids. CDR3 in DNA: TGTGCCAGCAGTCGAACAAGCGAGGATGGCTACACCTTC. It is translated as CASSRTSEDGYTF.

This clone appeared once. V usage is TRBV9 and J usage is TRBJ2-5; 11 positions agree with TRBD1. From germline, CDR1 is SGDLS and CDR2 YYNGEE. The trim removed 0 bases at V and 4 bases at J, leaving 2 bases unmatched. The CDR3 is 15 amino acids. For the CDR3, the DNA is TGTGCCAGCAGCGTAGGCGGGACAGGGGGAGAGACCCAGTACTTC. It yields the protein CASSVGGTGGETQYF.

This chain uses TRBV18 with TRBJ2-3, with 8 bases matching TRBD1. The V gene end was trimmed by 0 bases and the J gene end by 5 bases; junction bases not matched to a gene: 13. CDR1 and CDR2 (germline): KGHSH, LQKENI. The CDR3 spans 18 residues. CDR3 nucleotide sequence: TGTGCCAGCTCACCACCCTCAGGACAGGGATCGTTTGGAGATACGCAGTATTTT. Residues: CASSPPSGQGSFGDTQYF.

This chain joins TRBV19 and TRBJ2-7; D gene ambiguous. Germline V gene lookup returns CDR1 LNHDA and CDR2 SQIVND (reference sequence). V was pared by 1 base and J by 0 bases, with 4 bases between. CDR3 length equals 13 residues. In DNA form, the CDR3 reads TGTGCCAGTAGTATAGGGAGCTCCTACGAGCAGTACTTC. Translating it yields CASSIGSSYEQYF.

V usage is TRBV28 and J usage is TRBJ1-6, with TRBD1 matching over 7 bases. The CDR3 length is 14 residues. Germline trimming cut 10 bases from V and 15 bases from J; bases unmatched to any gene: 18. CDR1 and CDR2 from the germline V gene are MDHEN and SYDVKM. The CDR3 region has the DNA TGTGCCACCTTAGCCCCGACAGGGCCTACTTTCCTCCACTTT. This encodes CATLAPTGPTFLHF.

This clone was counted once. The chain couples TRBV28 to TRBJ2-3, with 7 bases matching TRBD1. CDR1 is MDHEN and CDR2 is SYDVKM in the germline V gene. Trimming removed 6 bases from V and 5 bases from J; junction bases left unmatched: 5. This CDR3 contains 13 residues. CDR3 nucleotide sequence: TGTGCCAGCAGCAGACAGGGTGGAGATACGCAGTATTTT. Protein sequence: CASSRQGGDTQYF.

The chain combines TRBV7-9 with TRBJ1-2; 8 bases are a match to TRBD1. The CDR3 sequence is 11 residues long. With V trimmed by 10 bases and J by 8 bases, 6 bases remained unmatched. CDR1 SEHNR and CDR2 FQNEAQ come from the germline V gene (reference sequence). The CDR3 protein is CATRTGLGYTF. The DNA for the CDR3 is TGTGCCACCCGGACAGGGTTGGGCTACACCTTC.

The V and J genes are TRBV10-3 and TRBJ1-2; 9 positions agree with TRBD1. CDR1 and CDR2 from the germline V gene are ENHRY and SYGVKD. The CDR3 has 17 residues. V lost 7 bases to trimming and J lost 3 bases; unmatched junction nucleotides: 15. CDR3 in amino acids: CAIKPVETGGKDYGYTF. DNA of the CDR3: TGTGCCATCAAACCGGTCGAGACAGGGGGAAAAGACTATGGCTACACCTTC.

A few counts support this clone. The genes are TRBV7-3 and TRBJ2-7, with 11 bases aligning to TRBD2. The J segment lost 4 bases and the V segment lost 5 bases, leaving 7 bases of the junction unmatched. The CDR3 loop spans 15 amino acids. The germline CDR1 and CDR2 sequences are SGHTA and FQGTGA. The CDR3 sequence: CASSPTSGSDYEQYF. For the CDR3, the DNA is TGTGCCAGCAGCCCTACTAGCGGGAGTGATTACGAGCAGTACTTC.

V gene TRBV30 combines with J gene TRBJ1-2; D remains unclear. The CDR3 totals 14 residues. V lost 0 bases to trimming and J lost 8 bases, with 16 bases between them. CDR1 GTSNPN and CDR2 SVGIG come from the germline V gene (reference sequence). This CDR3 is CAWSVEPDRGGYTF. CDR3 nucleotide sequence: TGTGCCTGGAGTGTCGAACCCGACCGAGGGGGCTACACCTTC.

The chain carries TRBV24-1 and TRBJ2-1; the D is unclear. V lost 9 bases, J lost 0 bases, and 11 bases lay in between. Germline CDR1 is KGHDR and CDR2 is SFDVKD. This CDR3 comprises 14 residues. CDR3 residues: CATSTTFSYNEQFF. For the CDR3, the DNA is TGTGCCACCTCTACTACGTTCTCCTACAATGAGCAGTTCTTC.

This chain uses TRBV5-1 with TRBJ1-1; a weak D match, TRBD1 (6 bases). The CDR3 length is 12 residues. With 10 bases removed from V and 4 bases from J, the gap between germline ends came to 14 bases. CDR1 SGHRS and CDR2 YFSETQ come from the germline V gene. CDR3 in DNA: TGCGCCGTAAGCGGGGGGCTCACTGAAGCTTTCTTT. This encodes CAVSGGLTEAFF.

The chain recombines TRBV5-5 with TRBJ2-7; 10 nucleotides agree with TRBD2. Germline V gives CDR1 SGHKS, CDR2 YYEKEE (reference sequence). The CDR3 has 15 amino acids. The trim removed 0 bases at V and 6 bases at J, leaving 6 bases unmatched. The CDR3 nucleotides read TGTGCCAGCAGCTTGGCTAGCCTAGCGGGAGTCGAGCAGTACTTC. This translates into CASSLASLAGVEQYF.